This T cell receptor (beta chain) was sequenced in a study of cytomegalovirus exposure and HLA in healthy donors. The CDR3 contains 15 residues. The ends lost 5 bases at V and 4 bases at J; junction bases unmatched: 9. CDR1 and CDR2 (germline): SGHVS, FQNEAQ. Primers for the PCR totalled 60 Vbeta and 13 Jbeta. Repertoires were generated with immunoSEQ multiplex PCR, while TCRdb's copy carries only in-frame clones and drops some. The table lists roughly 80,000 clones, 77% of them singletons, with roughly 3.2% in the top ten. This sequence originates from a man aged 45-65 years in good health and CMV-seropositive. The chain carries TRBV7-8 and TRBJ2-7, with 9 bases identical to TRBD1. The sample taken for sequencing was PBMCs. In DNA, the CDR3 is TGTGCCAGCAGCATAGATCAGGGACAGGGATACGAGCAGTACTTC. Translated, it gives CASSIDQGQGYEQYF.